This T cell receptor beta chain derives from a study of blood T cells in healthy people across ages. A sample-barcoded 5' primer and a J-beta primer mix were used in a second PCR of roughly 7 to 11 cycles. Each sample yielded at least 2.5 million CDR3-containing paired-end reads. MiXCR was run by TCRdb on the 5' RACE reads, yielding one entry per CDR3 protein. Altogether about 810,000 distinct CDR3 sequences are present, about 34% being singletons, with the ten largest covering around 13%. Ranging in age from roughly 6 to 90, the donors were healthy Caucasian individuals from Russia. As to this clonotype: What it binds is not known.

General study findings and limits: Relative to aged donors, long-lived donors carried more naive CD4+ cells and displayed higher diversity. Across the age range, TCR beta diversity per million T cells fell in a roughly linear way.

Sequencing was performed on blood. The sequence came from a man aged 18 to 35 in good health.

CDR3 bases: TGTGCCAGCAGCGCAACGAAGGGCGGGGCCCAGTACTTC. The encoded protein is CASSATKGGAQYF. The J gene is TRBJ2-5, the V gene TRBV14, with a weak D call TRBD2 (6 bases). V was clipped by 5 bases and J by 9 bases, with 16 bases between them. The CDR3 is 13 residues long. The germline V gene encodes CDR1 SGHDN and CDR2 FVKESK. The whole variable domain, remainder taken from reference TRBV14 and TRBJ2-5, is EAGVTQFPSHSVIEKGQTVTLRCDPISGHDNLYWYRRVMGKEIKFLLHFVKESKQDESGMPNNRFLAERTGGTYSTLKVQPAELEDSGVYFCASSATKGGAQYFGPGTRLLVL.